The source of this T cell receptor beta chain is a study of CD8+ T cells in alopecia areata (dated by TCRdb to about 2018). As for the study more broadly: Treated patients were enrolled in an open-label pilot trial of oral tofacitinib, 5 to 10 mg twice daily, for moderate-to-severe alopecia areata. Tofacitinib was administered for 6 to 18 months, and 6 months of follow-up off drug were then conducted to assess delayed response and recurrence. For the treated patients, the SALT score, which quantifies what percentage of scalp surface area is affected, served as the measure of disease severity. To study T cell clonal expansion in alopecia areata, the researchers applied high-throughput TCRbeta sequencing to both the C3H/HeJ mouse model and human patients. Scalp tissue and sorted CD4+ and CD8+ peripheral blood T cells from patchy and totalis/universalis alopecia areata patients and from healthy controls were covered by human TCRbeta sequencing. Biopsies were taken from tofacitinib-treated patients at baseline and at 4 and 24 weeks of treatment, and a later scalp biopsy was taken in several of the tofacitinib-treated patients. Scalp clonality was compared among normal scalp (n=4), patchy alopecia areata scalp (n=8), and alopecia totalis/universalis scalp (n=8). RNA was extracted with the PAXgene miRNA kit for fixed scalp, the miRNeasy kit for PBMCs, and the RNeasy kit for mouse skin. TCRbeta CDR3 regions were amplified by immunoSEQ multiplex PCR using 35 Vbeta forward and 13 Jbeta reverse primers. The study at large found these results: Because the treated cohort was small and included a single nonresponder, larger studies are needed to assess links between baseline CD8+ expansion and response. Shared TCR sequences between patients were less evident than in mice, which may be partly attributable to HLA diversity in the patient population. With tofacitinib, both scalp clonality and the number of expanded CD8+ clones among the top 100 scalp clones went down significantly. Many expanded lesional clones persisted in scalp and blood during tofacitinib treatment, which may partly explain relapse after stopping treatment. Compared with normal scalp, lesional scalp had higher clonality and more expanded CD8+ clones, particularly in alopecia totalis/universalis, a pattern that suggests antigenic drive. Unlike mouse skin, where gammadelta T cells dominate, normal human skin contains resident alphabeta T cells that get sequenced too, which complicates analysis of the scalp TCR repertoire.

In the case of this clone: This clone's antigen is unknown. Within one base of it there is no much larger clone, and no base qualities were kept.

The library was prepared using the immunoSEQ multiplex PCR assay. For TCR sequencing, RNA was extracted from every sample and reverse transcribed into cDNA to serve as template. First-strand cDNA was synthesized using SuperScript III with a 2:1 mix of oligo-dT and random hexamers. Amplification bias was assessed with a synthetic immune receptor repertoire, and residual bias was removed computationally. Processing in the source paper ran as follows. Raw reads were preprocessed for error removal, and CDR3 was defined according to IMGT conventions as running from the conserved cysteine to phenylalanine. To get clonality, Shannon entropy was normalized by log2 of the number of productive unique TCRs and the result was subtracted from 1. Whether each scalp clone was CD4 or CD8 was inferred by checking scalp TCRbeta sequences against the CD4 and CD8 repertoires from sorted blood. In its TCRdb copy, this immuneACCESS table keeps in-frame sequences only and misses some clones. Where compared with another copy, unresolved V genes explain less than half of these, and the others have no known cause. V, J and clone size are those of that table, while D and trimming were read from the DNA. Here the sample has about 210,000 clones; around three fifths occur a single time. The leading ten clones occupy more than 3.5% of the sample.

Including cysteine and phenylalanine, the CDR3 has 15 amino acids. Only the CDR3 DNA stays, 45 bases, in frame from base 1. Germline trimming: 4 bases from V, 5 bases from J; junction bases outside gene matches: 10. The germline V gene sets CDR1 to LGHNA and CDR2 to YSLEER. The sample's time point label is to be understood as: around 4 weeks on oral tofacitinib. This specimen's treatment or condition label, interpreted: oral pan-JAK inhibitor, 5-10 mg twice daily. Peripheral blood and lesional scalp punch biopsies were obtained from patients with alopecia areata. PBMCs were isolated by density centrifugation and stained for CD3, CD4 and CD8, and CD4+ and CD8+ T cells were sorted on a FACSAria.

The material sequenced was CD4+ T cells sorted from blood, taken at week 4, from a patient treated with tofacitinib. The sequence is built from TRBV4-3 and TRBJ2-5; TRBD2 fits 7 bases in the junction. The receptor was derived from a human donor with alopecia areata. The CDR3 amino acid sequence is: CASSPNWGGLETQYF. The DNA sequence is as follows: TGCGCCAGCAGCCCCAACTGGGGAGGGTTGGAGACCCAGTACTTC.